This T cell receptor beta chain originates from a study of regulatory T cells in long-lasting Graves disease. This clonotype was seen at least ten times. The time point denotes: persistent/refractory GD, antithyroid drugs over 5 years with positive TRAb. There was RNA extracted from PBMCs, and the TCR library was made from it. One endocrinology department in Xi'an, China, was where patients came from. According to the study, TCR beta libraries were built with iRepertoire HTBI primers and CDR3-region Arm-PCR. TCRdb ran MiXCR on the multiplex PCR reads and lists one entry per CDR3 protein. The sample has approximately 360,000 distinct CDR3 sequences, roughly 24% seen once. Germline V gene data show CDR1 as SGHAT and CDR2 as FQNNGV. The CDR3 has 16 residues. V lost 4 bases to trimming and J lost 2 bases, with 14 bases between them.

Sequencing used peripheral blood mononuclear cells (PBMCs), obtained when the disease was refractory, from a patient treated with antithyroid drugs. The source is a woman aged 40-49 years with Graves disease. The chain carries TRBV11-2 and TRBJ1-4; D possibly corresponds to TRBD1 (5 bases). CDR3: CASSSKTRATNEKLFF. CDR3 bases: TGTGCCAGCAGCTCCAAGACCAGGGCTACTAATGAAAAACTGTTTTTT.